The 4 T cell receptor beta chains below come from one sample, sequenced in a study of T cell responses to AZD1222 COVID-19 vaccine. Some clones are missing from TCRdb's copy, which holds only in-frame ones; the method was immunoSEQ multiplex PCR. In the table there are about 180,000 clones, roughly 88% of which are singletons. Sequencing used peripheral blood, obtained on day 0 of AZD1222 vaccination. These receptors came from an adult in good health.

The chain is built from TRBV11-2 and TRBJ2-1; 7 nucleotides match TRBD2. This CDR3 region has 18 residues. Germline assignment: CDR1 SGHAT and CDR2 FQNNGV. V gave up 4 bases and J gave up 4 bases; unmatched junction bases: 16. The CDR3 DNA reads as TGTGCCAGCAGCTCCCCCGGCGGGGCGGGAGTTTTGTACAATGAGCAGTTCTTC. Its translation: CASSSPGGAGVLYNEQFF.

The gene calls are TRBV7-2 and TRBJ2-2; 15 bases match TRBD2. J was trimmed by 4 bases and V by 0 bases; bases with no gene match: 9. The length of the CDR3 is 20 residues. Per germline, CDR1 SGHTA and CDR2 FQGNSA. The CDR3 region has the DNA TGTGCCAGCAGCTTAGCGCTAATCGGGACTAGCGGGAGGAGCACCGGGGAGCTGTTTTTT. As protein: CASSLALIGTSGRSTGELFF.

The rearrangement joins TRBV20-1 to TRBJ1-5; D unresolved. V was shortened by 3 bases and J by 3 bases, with 12 bases between the two germline ends. The CDR3 length is 14 residues. The germline V gene has CDR1 DFQATT and CDR2 SNEGSKA (reference sequence). The CDR3 DNA follows: TGCAGTGCTAGTATCCGGCCGTTCAATCAGCCCCAGCATTTT. Its translation: CSASIRPFNQPQHF.

V is TRBV7-9 and J is TRBJ2-5; the D gene could be TRBD1 or TRBD2 (5 bases each). CDR3 length: 15 residues. The V gene's germline CDR1 is SEHNR and CDR2 FQNEAQ (reference sequence). V lost 5 bases and J 5 bases, leaving 18 bases between the germline ends. CDR3: CASSPHWGKEETQYF. DNA for the CDR3: TGTGCCAGCAGCCCGCATTGGGGGAAGGAGGAGACCCAGTACTTC.